A selection of T cell receptor beta chains follows, all from one sample in a study of PD-1 blockade in mismatch repair-deficient tumors. Their cognate antigens are unknown. The method was immunoSEQ multiplex PCR; TCRdb's version includes in-frame clones alone and lacks a portion of them. The sample lists about 10,000 clones, approximately 86% occurring once. The specimen comprised cells cultured in vitro, sampled from a patient treated with pembrolizumab. The receptors derive from an adult with mismatch repair-deficient cancer. Both conserved end residues are part of each CDR3. The D gene is left open where the match is weak. Some rows mark clone size as missing; the rest say once, few, many or name a class of expanded clone.

v_call	clone_size	j_call	d_call	cdr3_aa	cdr3_nt
TRBV7-2	-	TRBJ1-5	-	CATSDPGGNQPQHF	TGTGCCACCTCGGACCCGGGGGGCAATCAGCCCCAGCATTTT
TRBV6-1	-	TRBJ1-2	-	CASSEFHIGTREADGYTF	TGTGCCAGCAGTGAATTTCATATTGGAACACGGGAGGCGGATGGCTACACCTTC
TRBV6-6	-	TRBJ2-7	TRBD1	CASSYSTGEYEQYF	TGTGCCAGCAGTTACTCTACAGGGGAATACGAGCAGTACTTC
TRBV5-4	once	TRBJ1-1	-	CASSLRQLNTEAFF	TGTGCCAGCAGCTTGAGACAGCTGAACACTGAAGCTTTCTTT
TRBV5-1	-	TRBJ2-3	TRBD2	CASSLDLAGDRADF	TGCGCCAGCAGCTTGGACCTAGCGGGAGACCGGGCAGATTTT
TRBV19	once	TRBJ2-2	-	CATTRVLNTGELFF	TGTGCCACCACCAGGGTTCTGAACACCGGGGAGCTGTTTTTT
TRBV19	-	TRBJ1-6	-	CASSVLTGGGNNSPLHF	TGTGCCAGTAGTGTCCTTACTGGGGGAGGGAATAATTCACCCCTCCACTTT
TRBV9	-	TRBJ2-5	-	CASSVEGLTPSETQYF	TGTGCCAGCAGCGTAGAGGGCCTAACCCCGTCGGAGACCCAGTACTTC
TRBV19	-	TRBJ1-1	TRBD1	CASSIAGGTEAFF	TGTGCCAGTAGTATCGCAGGGGGCACTGAAGCTTTCTTT
TRBV19	-	TRBJ2-3	-	CASTIGAGWTQYF	TGTGCCAGTACCATCGGGGCCGGATGGACGCAGTATTTT
TRBV6-1	medium-sized	TRBJ1-3	-	CASTAGRVSGNTIYF	TGTGCCAGCACCGCCGGACGGGTCTCTGGAAACACCATATATTTT
TRBV18	-	TRBJ2-5	TRBD2	CASSPVTSGKETQYF	TGTGCCAGCTCACCAGTGACTAGCGGGAAAGAGACCCAGTACTTC
TRBV19	-	TRBJ2-1	TRBD2	CASSIDLAGVSYNEQFF	TGTGCCAGTAGTATAGATCTAGCGGGGGTCTCCTACAATGAGCAGTTCTTC
TRBV6-1	-	TRBJ1-1	-	CASSGDAELNTEAFF	TGTGCCAGCAGTGGTGATGCGGAACTGAACACTGAAGCTTTCTTT
TRBV28	-	TRBJ1-2	-	CASSLLGFGYTF	TGTGCCAGCAGTTTATTAGGGTTTGGCTACACCTTC
TRBV5-1	-	TRBJ2-5	TRBD2	CASGLRAGSGETQYF	TGCGCCAGCGGATTAAGAGCGGGTAGCGGGGAGACCCAGTACTTC
TRBV27	-	TRBJ1-1	TRBD1	CASSSHQGVNTEAFF	TGTGCCAGCAGTTCCCACCAGGGGGTGAACACTGAAGCTTTCTTT
TRBV28	-	TRBJ1-2	TRBD1	CASRGTGIHYYGYTF	TGTGCCAGCAGGGGGACAGGGATACATTACTATGGCTACACCTTC
TRBV6-6	-	TRBJ2-3	-	CASSYGEKGTDTQYF	TGTGCCAGCAGTTACGGAGAAAAGGGCACAGATACGCAGTATTTT
TRBV9	-	TRBJ2-5	-	CASSVEASQETQYF	TGTGCCAGCAGCGTAGAGGCTTCACAAGAGACCCAGTACTTC
TRBV7-2	-	TRBJ1-5	-	CASSPGSFYSNQPQHF	TGTGCCAGCAGCCCGGGGTCCTTTTATAGCAATCAGCCCCAGCATTTT
TRBV5-1	-	TRBJ1-2	-	CASSPAGTDGYTF	TGCGCCAGCAGCCCCGCCGGGACGGATGGCTACACCTTC
TRBV28	-	TRBJ1-6	TRBD1	CASSLGQGAWNSPLHF	TGTGCCAGCAGTCTAGGACAGGGGGCTTGGAATTCACCCCTCCACTTT
TRBV28	-	TRBJ1-2	TRBD1	CASSRGVYGYTF	TGTGCCAGCAGCAGGGGGGTCTATGGCTACACCTTC
TRBV19	-	TRBJ1-5	TRBD1	CASSIQGARGVNQPQHF	TGTGCCAGTAGTATTCAGGGGGCGAGGGGAGTCAATCAGCCCCAGCATTTT
TRBV21-1	-	TRBJ2-1	-	CASSLDPILGHEQFF	TGTGCCAGCAGCCTGGACCCCATCCTAGGGCATGAGCAGTTCTTC
TRBV5-1	-	TRBJ2-1	-	CASSLADGSYNEQFF	TGCGCCAGCAGCTTGGCGGATGGCTCCTACAATGAGCAGTTCTTC
TRBV15	-	TRBJ1-5	-	CATRKGAGYQPQHF	TGTGCCACTCGCAAGGGAGCTGGGTATCAGCCCCAGCATTTT
TRBV29-1	once	TRBJ2-7	TRBD2	CSATRSGRRNEQYF	TGCAGCGCAACCCGAAGCGGGAGAAGGAACGAGCAGTACTTC
TRBV11-2	-	TRBJ2-5	-	CASSLEARLAGETQYF	TGTGCCAGCAGCTTAGAAGCACGGCTAGCTGGGGAGACCCAGTACTTC
TRBV6-6	-	TRBJ2-7	TRBD2	CASSSGGYEQYF	TGTGCCAGCAGCTCGGGGGGTTACGAGCAGTACTTC
TRBV18	-	TRBJ2-3	TRBD1	CASSTFGQGGTDTQYF	TGTGCCAGCTCAACTTTCGGACAGGGAGGCACAGATACGCAGTATTTT
TRBV7-8	-	TRBJ2-1	TRBD2	CASSLFAGEGEQFF	TGTGCCAGCAGCTTGTTCGCGGGAGAGGGTGAGCAGTTCTTC
TRBV5-1	-	TRBJ2-3	-	CASSLAKSTDTQYF	TGCGCCAGCAGCTTGGCTAAGAGCACAGATACGCAGTATTTT
TRBV6-6	-	TRBJ2-5	TRBD2	CASRAVGRGETQYF	TGTGCCAGCAGGGCCGTCGGGAGGGGGGAGACCCAGTACTTC
TRBV2	-	TRBJ2-3	TRBD2	CASSEELAGGGDTQYF	TGTGCCAGCAGTGAAGAGCTAGCGGGAGGGGGAGATACGCAGTATTTT
TRBV7-9	-	TRBJ2-7	-	CASSFAGSREQYF	TGTGCCAGCAGCTTTGCCGGATCGAGGGAGCAGTACTTC
TRBV19	-	TRBJ1-1	-	CASKAFNRALNTEAFF	TGTGCCAGTAAGGCCTTTAACAGGGCCCTGAACACTGAAGCTTTCTTT
TRBV27	-	TRBJ1-4	TRBD1	CASRANRGLNEKLFF	TGTGCCAGCAGGGCCAACAGGGGTTTAAATGAAAAACTGTTTTTT
TRBV2	-	TRBJ2-5	-	CASSEDRAQETQYF	TGTGCCAGCAGTGAAGACAGGGCTCAAGAGACCCAGTACTTC
TRBV7-3	-	TRBJ1-1	-	CASSLGQGRETEAFF	TGTGCCAGCAGCTTAGGCCAGGGGAGGGAAACTGAAGCTTTCTTT
TRBV28	-	TRBJ2-1	TRBD1	CASRQGWNEQFF	TGTGCCAGCAGACAGGGGTGGAATGAGCAGTTCTTC
TRBV15	-	TRBJ2-3	TRBD2	CATSRVQAGGTDTQYF	TGTGCCACCAGCAGAGTGCAGGCGGGAGGCACAGATACGCAGTATTTT
TRBV7-2	-	TRBJ2-3	-	CASSLGPSGASTDTQYF	TGTGCCAGCAGCTTAGGACCCAGCGGAGCTAGCACAGATACGCAGTATTTT
TRBV5-5	-	TRBJ1-4	TRBD1	CASSLSRGRVEKLFF	TGTGCCAGCAGCTTGTCAAGGGGGCGTGTTGAAAAACTGTTTTTT
TRBV9	-	TRBJ2-1	TRBD2	CASSVGLALTYNEQFF	TGTGCCAGCAGCGTAGGACTAGCCCTTACCTACAATGAGCAGTTCTTC
TRBV28	-	TRBJ2-7	-	CASSLLYREDGYEQYF	TGTGCCAGCAGTTTATTGTACAGGGAAGATGGCTACGAGCAGTACTTC
TRBV7-8	-	TRBJ2-1	TRBD1	CASSLMPGQGEDEQFF	TGTGCCAGCAGCTTAATGCCGGGACAGGGAGAGGATGAGCAGTTCTTC
TRBV7-2	-	TRBJ1-2	-	CASSLGLGAGYGYTF	TGTGCCAGCAGCTTAGGGCTCGGCGCAGGCTATGGCTACACCTTC
TRBV2	once	TRBJ1-2	TRBD1	CASSGTGYGYTF	TGTGCCAGCAGCGGGACAGGCTATGGCTACACCTTC
TRBV28	-	TRBJ1-5	-	CASSFSGAYNQPQHF	TGTGCCAGCAGTTTCTCGGGGGCCTACAATCAGCCCCAGCATTTT
TRBV12-2	-	TRBJ2-1	-	CASRLPEREGRGEQFF	TGTGCAAGTCGCTTACCGGAGCGGGAGGGCCGGGGTGAGCAGTTCTTC
TRBV7-2	-	TRBJ2-7	-	CASSQGGWGYYEQYF	TGTGCCAGCAGCCAAGGGGGATGGGGTTACTACGAGCAGTACTTC
TRBV9	-	TRBJ1-5	-	CASSEYDGENQPQHF	TGTGCCAGCAGCGAATATGACGGGGAAAATCAGCCCCAGCATTTT
TRBV19	once	TRBJ2-3	-	CASSTRGENTDTQYF	TGTGCCAGTAGTACCCGCGGGGAAAACACAGATACGCAGTATTTT
TRBV6-6	-	TRBJ2-1	-	CASSYQGREQFF	TGTGCCAGCAGTTACCAGGGAAGGGAGCAGTTCTTC
TRBV7-2	-	TRBJ1-1	-	CASSLAGGEGPLAEAFF	TGTGCCAGCAGCTTAGCGGGGGGAGAGGGGCCTTTAGCTGAAGCTTTCTTT
TRBV7-8	-	TRBJ2-7	-	CASSSGQAHYEQYF	TGTGCCAGCAGCTCTGGGCAAGCCCATTACGAGCAGTACTTC
TRBV5-1	-	TRBJ2-7	TRBD1	CASSWTGGSWYEQYF	TGCGCCAGCAGCTGGACAGGGGGTTCCTGGTACGAGCAGTACTTC